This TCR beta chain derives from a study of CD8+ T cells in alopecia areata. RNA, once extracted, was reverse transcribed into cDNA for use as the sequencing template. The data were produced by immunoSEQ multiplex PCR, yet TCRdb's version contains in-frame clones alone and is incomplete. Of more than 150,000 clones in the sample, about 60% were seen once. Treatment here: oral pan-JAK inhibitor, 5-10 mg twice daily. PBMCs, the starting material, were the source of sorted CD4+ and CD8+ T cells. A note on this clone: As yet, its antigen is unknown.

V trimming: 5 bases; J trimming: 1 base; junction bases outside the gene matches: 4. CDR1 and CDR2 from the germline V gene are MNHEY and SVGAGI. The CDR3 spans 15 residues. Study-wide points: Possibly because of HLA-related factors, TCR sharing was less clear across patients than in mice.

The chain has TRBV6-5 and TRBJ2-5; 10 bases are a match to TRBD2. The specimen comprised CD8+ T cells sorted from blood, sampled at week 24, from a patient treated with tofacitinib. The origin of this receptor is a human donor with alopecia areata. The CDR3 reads CASSASGGLQETQYF. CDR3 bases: TGTGCCAGCAGTGCTAGCGGGGGTCTCCAAGAGACCCAGTACTTC.